The clone carrying this T cell receptor (beta chain) was found once. The method was immunoSEQ multiplex PCR; TCRdb's version includes in-frame clones alone and lacks a portion of them. The sample has 150,000 to 200,000 clones, about 85% seen once. This sample stems from a study of blood T cell repertoires in COVID-19. V gave up 3 bases and J gave up 6 bases; unmatched junction bases: 2. The CDR3 sequence is 14 residues long. The germline V gene has CDR1 LGHDT and CDR2 YNNKEL (reference sequence). This chain uses TRBV3-1 (or the pseudogene TRBV3-2) with TRBJ2-1, with 10 bases identical to TRBD1. This TCR came from a man in his 70s with active or convalescent COVID-19. The sequenced sample consisted of peripheral blood. CDR3 region: CASSQGQGINEQFF. DNA of the CDR3: TGTGCCAGCAGCCAGGGACAGGGGATCAATGAGCAGTTCTTC.